Each of the 7 T cell receptor beta chains below was sequenced from the same sample in a study of shared clonotypes between healthy human individuals. Clones were read by immunoSEQ multiplex PCR, and TCRdb kept only the in-frame ones, dropping some. The sample lists roughly 1,100,000 clones; about 80% were seen once. Source material: memory CD4+ T cells sorted from blood. Subset reported: CD45RA-negative fraction. The origin of the receptors is a man aged 18 to 29 in good health.

This clone was detected a few times. The rearrangement links TRBV10-3 to TRBJ2-2, with 9 bases matching TRBD2. CDR3 length: 13 residues. Germline CDR1 and CDR2: ENHRY and SYGVKD. The V and J ends lost 0 bases and 13 bases, in that order; junction bases with no gene match: 3. DNA of the CDR3: TGTGCCATCAGTGAGTCACGGGGACTAGCGCTGTTTTTT. Its protein is CAISESRGLALFF.

This clone was observed a handful of times. The chain links TRBV6-6 to TRBJ1-3; 11 bases are a match to TRBD1. J gave up 5 bases and V 7 bases, and 7 bases lay outside the gene matches. The CDR3 loop spans 15 amino acids. Germline V gene sequence: CDR1 MNHNY, CDR2 SVGAGI (reference sequence). CDR3 loop: CASNLGTGGRNTIYF. CDR3 DNA sequence: TGTGCCAGCAACCTCGGGACAGGGGGGAGAAACACCATATATTTT.

The V and J genes are TRBV9 and TRBJ2-4; the match to TRBD2 covers 7 bases. The CDR3 totals 15 residues. The J segment lost 7 bases and the V segment lost 4 bases, leaving 11 bases of the junction unmatched. In germline, CDR1 is SGDLS, CDR2 YYNGEE. The CDR3 loop is CASSPRGESGNIQYF. The CDR3, as DNA: TGTGCCAGCAGCCCTCGGGGGGAGAGCGGTAACATTCAGTACTTC.

The chain has TRBV7-9 and TRBJ2-2; D is perhaps TRBD1 or TRBD2 (5 bases each). There are 14 residues in the CDR3. The V and J ends lost 1 base and 5 bases respectively, with 8 bases between them. From germline, CDR1 is SEHNR and CDR2 FQNEAQ (reference sequence). CDR3 loop: CASSLDWGTGELFF. CDR3 in DNA: TGTGCCAGCAGCTTAGATTGGGGGACCGGGGAGCTGTTTTTT.

This sequence joins TRBV7-9 and TRBJ1-4, with D unresolved. Germline CDR1 is SEHNR and CDR2 is FQNEAQ (reference sequence). V shed 2 bases and J shed 7 bases, with 11 bases lying between them. CDR3 size: 14 residues. Written as DNA, the CDR3 is TGTGCCAGCAGCTTAAACCAGGTGTCTGAAAAACTGTTTTTT. Its protein product is CASSLNQVSEKLFF.

V and J are TRBV29-1 and TRBJ2-1, with D perhaps TRBD2 (5 bases). The CDR3 is made up of 14 amino acids. Germline V gene sequence: CDR1 SQVTM, CDR2 ANQGSEA. Trimming shortened V by 4 bases and J by 7 bases, and 17 bases separated the two germline ends. This CDR3 reads CSVVLDQRKNEQFF. The CDR3 region has the DNA TGCAGCGTTGTCCTCGATCAGCGGAAAAATGAGCAGTTCTTC.

The V call is TRBV18, the J call TRBJ2-1; D remains ambiguous. V gave up 4 bases and J gave up 4 bases, with 5 bases separating them. The CDR3 has 12 residues. Germline V lookup: CDR1 KGHSH, CDR2 LQKENI. In DNA form, the CDR3 reads TGTGCCAGCTCACTGCCGTACAATGAGCAGTTCTTC. This translates into CASSLPYNEQFF.